Listed here are 5 T cell receptor beta chains from one sample, sequenced in a study of OX40 agonist ivuxolimab in advanced cancers. Only in-frame clones appear in the TCRdb table, and some are missing; sequencing was by immunoSEQ multiplex PCR. The repertoire holds roughly 50,000 clones, with more than 85% as singletons. The material was CD4+ or CD8+ T cells sorted from blood, obtained in a trial of the OX40 agonist ivuxolimab. These TCRs come from an adult with an advanced solid tumor such as melanoma, head and neck, liver or kidney cancer.

This chain connects TRBV28 to TRBJ2-1, with TRBD1 matching 7 bases. V lost 6 bases, J lost 1 base, and 3 bases stayed unmatched. The CDR3 runs 14 residues. Germline values: CDR1 MDHEN, CDR2 SYDVKM. The CDR3 DNA sequence: TGTGCCAGCAGCTTACAGGGGTCCTACAATGAGCAGTTCTTC. As protein: CASSLQGSYNEQFF.

The V gene is TRBV19, the J gene TRBJ1-5; 8 bases fit TRBD1. CDR1 is LNHDA, CDR2 SQIVND, per germline (reference sequence). The CDR3 has 15 residues. After removal of 6 bases from V and 2 bases from J, the junction contained 6 bases not matched to a gene. This CDR3 reads CASRTQGGGNQPQHF. The CDR3 DNA sequence: TGTGCCAGTAGGACACAGGGGGGAGGCAATCAGCCCCAGCATTTT.

This sequence joins TRBV18 and TRBJ2-7, with TRBD2 as a possible D gene (6 bases). The ends were cut back, 2 bases at V and 3 bases at J, with 11 bases in the middle. The CDR3 totals 14 residues. The germline CDR1 and CDR2 sequences are KGHSH and LQKENI. This chain's CDR3 is CASSPDGGVYEQYF. The CDR3 DNA sequence: TGTGCCAGCTCACCAGACGGCGGGGTCTACGAGCAGTACTTC.

The chain recombines TRBV4-1 with TRBJ1-1; D is perhaps TRBD1 (5 bases). CDR3 length equals 16 residues. Between the trimmed V and J ends, which lost 2 bases and 5 bases, there was a span of 18 bases. From germline, CDR1 is MGHRA and CDR2 YSYEKL. As DNA, the CDR3 is TGCGCCAGCAGCCAACAAGGGGTGCCGGGGCGGACTGAAGCTTTCTTT. Amino acid sequence: CASSQQGVPGRTEAFF.

The chain uses TRBV4-3 and TRBJ1-2, with D possibly TRBD1 on 6 matching bases. Trimming took off 3 bases at V and 4 bases at J, with 15 bases between the two ends. Per germline, CDR1 LGHNA and CDR2 YSLEER. The CDR3 has 15 amino acids. This CDR3 is CASSQSIQGAYGYTF. The CDR3, as DNA: TGCGCCAGCAGCCAGTCCATACAGGGAGCCTATGGCTACACCTTC.